Presented here are 18 T cell receptor beta chains from one specimen sequenced in a study of response to subunit inactivated influenza vaccine. TCRdb reprocessed the RT-PCR reads via MiXCR and lists one record per CDR3 protein. Here the sample spans approximately 290,000 distinct CDR3 sequences, around 20% being singletons. This specimen was PBMCs from blood, taken roughly 20 months after vaccination. These TCRs come from a man between 50 and 69 years old who received an inactivated influenza vaccine.

In its sample, this clonotype was seen a few times. The chain carries TRBV10-3 and TRBJ1-3; D might be TRBD1 (5 bases). The CDR3 has 18 amino acids. V shed 7 bases and J shed 0 bases, with 22 bases lying between them. Per germline, CDR1 ENHRY and CDR2 SYGVKD. CDR3 DNA: TGTGCCATCAAGACCCCCTTTCGGGACGGCAGCTCTGGAAACACCATATATTTT. Translating gives CAIKTPFRDGSSGNTIYF.

V and J are TRBV28 and TRBJ2-3; D call uncertain. Germline-derived CDR1 and CDR2 are MDHEN and SYDVKM. This CDR3 region has 12 residues. Between the trimmed V and J ends, which lost 3 bases and 6 bases, there was a span of 7 bases. This chain's CDR3 is CASSFSGDTQYF. CDR3 in DNA: TGTGCCAGCAGTTTTTCCGGGGATACGCAGTATTTT.

This clonotype was found a few times. The V and J genes are TRBV5-1 and TRBJ1-6; 8 positions match TRBD1. Germline trimming cut 2 bases from V and 6 bases from J; bases unmatched to any gene: 4. CDR3 length equals 15 residues. CDR1 and CDR2 (germline): SGHRS, YFSETQ. Here the CDR3 DNA reads TGCGCCAGCAGCTTTCAGGGGGCGGTTAATTCACCCCTCCACTTT. Translation gives CASSFQGAVNSPLHF.

Concerning this clonotype: The junction differs from germline at one of its ends, possibly a read error. The rearrangement links TRBV6-2 or TRBV6-3 to TRBJ2-7; 13 bases are shared with TRBD2. CDR3 length equals 16 residues. Germline values: CDR1 MNHEY, CDR2 SVGEGT. CDR3 bases: TGTGCCAGCATTTACCGACTAGCGGGGGGAACCTACGAGCAGTACTTC. Translation gives CASIYRLAGGTYEQYF.

There are many counts of this clonotype. V usage is TRBV20-1 and J usage is TRBJ1-2; D is unresolved. There are 12 residues in the CDR3. Trimming cost V 0 bases and J 11 bases, with 13 bases left between them. Germline loops: CDR1 DFQATT, CDR2 SNEGSKA (reference sequence). This CDR3 is CSARDRAASYTF. In DNA, the CDR3 is TGCAGTGCTAGAGATCGGGCAGCTTCTTACACCTTC.

The chain is built from TRBV20-1 and TRBJ1-1, with D perhaps TRBD1 (5 bases). CDR1 and CDR2 from the germline V gene are DFQATT and SNEGSKA (reference sequence). CDR3 length equals 14 residues. Trimming took off 0 bases at V and 1 base at J, with 9 bases between the two ends. CDR3 coding DNA: TGCAGTGCTAGAGATATCACAGGGAACACTGAAGCTTTCTTT. Translation gives CSARDITGNTEAFF.

This clonotype was picked up a small number of times. The chain employs TRBV5-1 and TRBJ2-3, with 9 nucleotides matching TRBD1. Germline V lookup: CDR1 SGHRS, CDR2 YFSETQ. There are 18 residues in the CDR3. The trim removed 4 bases at V and 2 bases at J, leaving 14 bases unmatched. For the CDR3, the DNA is TGCGCCAGCAGCCGCCCTACTTCTACAGGGGGCACCACAGATACGCAGTATTTT. Its translation: CASSRPTSTGGTTDTQYF.

A few counts support this clonotype. The chain has TRBV7-9 and TRBJ1-4, with D hard to call. Germline V gene data show CDR1 as SEHNR and CDR2 as FQNEAQ (reference sequence). The V end was cut by 5 bases, the J end by 8 bases, with 15 bases between. The length of the CDR3 is 14 residues. The CDR3 protein is CASSEDYLREKLFF. The CDR3 bases are TGTGCCAGCAGCGAGGACTATTTGAGGGAAAAACTGTTTTTT.

Ten or more counts support this clonotype. The gene calls are TRBV7-2 and TRBJ1-3; no firm D call. Trimming stripped 8 bases from V and 0 bases from J, with 5 bases between. Germline V CDR1 and CDR2: SGHTA, FQGNSA. The CDR3 contains 12 residues. The CDR3 region has the DNA TGTGCCAGCGGTTCCTCTGGAAACACCATATATTTT. Translating gives CASGSSGNTIYF.

The V gene is TRBV27, the J gene TRBJ1-5; no firm D call. The V end was cut by 4 bases, the J end by 4 bases, with 11 bases between. CDR1 and CDR2 from the germline V gene are MNHEY and SMNVEV (reference sequence). The CDR3 contains 14 residues. DNA for the CDR3: TGTGCCAGCAGTTCGCAGATCCAGAATCAGCCCCAGCATTTT. It specifies CASSSQIQNQPQHF.

Of note for this clonotype: The junction and the germline gene differ at one end; a read error may be behind it. The rearrangement links TRBV20-1 to TRBJ2-1; 11 nucleotides line up with TRBD2. The CDR3 is 15 residues long. Germline loops: CDR1 DFQATT, CDR2 SNEGSKA (reference sequence). CDR3 residues: CSAAKLAGVINEQSF. The CDR3 DNA is TGCAGTGCTGCAAAACTAGCGGGAGTTATTAATGAGCAGTCCTTC.

This chain joins TRBV5-1 and TRBJ2-7; D may be TRBD1 (6 bases). Trimming removed 4 bases at V and 4 bases at J, with 18 bases between. This CDR3 comprises 15 residues. The germline V gene has CDR1 SGHRS and CDR2 YFSETQ. The CDR3 spells CASSPGSGHTYEQYF. Written as DNA, the CDR3 is TGCGCCAGCAGCCCTGGGTCGGGACATACGTACGAGCAGTACTTC.

Worth noting for this clonotype: This may be a read error: a much more frequent sequence differs by one nucleotide. CDR3 nucleotides: TGTGCCAGCAGCCAAAGTGGGACAGGGAGTGAAAACACCATATATTTT. Its protein is CASSQSGTGSENTIYF. This chain connects TRBV7-2 to TRBJ1-3; TRBD1 agrees at 9 bases. J gave up 6 bases and V 5 bases, and 11 bases lay outside the gene matches. Germline lookup yields CDR1 SGHTA and CDR2 FQGNSA. The CDR3 runs to 16 residues.

This clonotype showed up just a few times. This chain connects TRBV20-1 to TRBJ1-5; D is ambiguous. The CDR3 extends over 13 amino acids. The germline V and J ends were trimmed by 4 bases and 4 bases, with 11 bases remaining between them. Germline CDR1 and CDR2: DFQATT and SNEGSKA (reference sequence). CDR3 nucleotides: TGCAGTGCTAAGTTTAGGCAGAATCAGCCCCAGCATTTT. It is translated as CSAKFRQNQPQHF.

The chain joins TRBV27 to TRBJ2-1, with 11 bases lining up with TRBD2. CDR1 is MNHEY and CDR2 is SMNVEV in the germline V gene (reference sequence). V lost 5 bases to trimming and J lost 10 bases; unmatched junction nucleotides: 10. The CDR3 has 15 amino acids. The CDR3 loop reads CASSAPSGRLDEQFF. The CDR3 bases are TGTGCCAGCAGTGCCCCTAGCGGGAGGTTGGACGAGCAGTTCTTC.

This clonotype has just a few counts. The CDR3 here is CSARDRVDQPQHF. CDR3 DNA sequence: TGCAGTGCTAGAGACAGGGTAGATCAGCCCCAGCATTTT. The V and J genes are TRBV20-1 and TRBJ1-5, with a possible D match to TRBD1 (5 bases). This CDR3 contains 13 residues. CDR1 and CDR2 (germline): DFQATT, SNEGSKA (reference sequence). V lost 0 bases and J lost 5, with 8 bases in between.

This rearrangement joins TRBV29-1 to TRBJ2-5; no reliable D call. There are 14 residues in the CDR3. Trimming stripped 3 bases from V and 1 base from J, with 12 bases between. CDR1 SQVTM and CDR2 ANQGSEA come from the germline V gene. CDR3 amino acids: CSVEGPRIQETQYF. In DNA, the CDR3 is TGCAGCGTTGAGGGCCCACGCATCCAAGAGACCCAGTACTTC.

Ten or more counts support this clonotype. V is TRBV4-2 and J is TRBJ1-6, with unresolved D. This CDR3 contains 14 residues. V was shortened by 2 bases and J by 5 bases, with 7 bases between the two germline ends. Germline CDR1 and CDR2: LGHNA and YNFKEQ. The CDR3 reads CASSQSGNNSPLHF. CDR3 in DNA: TGTGCCAGCAGCCAATCTGGGAATAATTCACCCCTCCACTTT.